The source of this T cell receptor beta chain is a study of Graves' ophthalmopathy and Graves' hyperthyroidism. General study findings and limits: Among expanded thyroid clonotypes above 0.001 frequency, most also occurred in blood.

Being free of ophthalmopathy for 18 months of follow-up defined stable hyperthyroidism. Newly diagnosed hyperthyroidism donors, aged 18 to 65, duration under 2 months. RNA transcripts were the source from which TCR beta CDR3 regions were amplified. Second-round multiplex PCR came after a first-round RT-PCR that employed HTBI primers. TCRdb re-analysed the multiplex PCR reads in MiXCR, keeping a single row per CDR3 protein. The sample has roughly 610,000 distinct CDR3 sequences; 22% are singletons. This clonotype was seen at least ten times. Its antigen is unknown. The sequenced material came from peripheral blood. This receptor was identified in a woman between 18 and 30 years old with stable Graves' hyperthyroidism. Some clones in this sample may be carry-over from other donors' samples.

Here the CDR3 reads CASSSARTYEQYF. The DNA of the CDR3 is TGCGCCAGCAGCTCCGCGCGAACATACGAGCAGTACTTC. The gene calls are TRBV5-1 and TRBJ2-7; D is uncertain. The V end was cut by 3 bases, the J end by 4 bases, with 11 bases between. Germline V lookup: CDR1 SGHRS, CDR2 YFSETQ. This CDR3 is built from 13 residues.